This is a list of T cell receptor beta chains from one sample in a study of CD4+ T cells in melanoma. Using immunoSEQ multiplex PCR, the repertoire was profiled, and TCRdb retains in-frame clones only, with some absent. The table includes about 50,000 clones, 80% to 90% detected once. Sample: peripheral blood. The receptors here all came from a human donor with melanoma. Both conserved end residues are part of each CDR3. Fields, in order: D gene, J gene, V gene, clone size, CDR3 DNA, CDR3 protein. The D gene is left open where the match is weak. Size values are once, few and many counts, or a class for expanded clones, and some rows have none.

>-|TRBJ2-5|TRBV7-2|-
TGTGCCAGCAGCTCAGGGACTCTACTAACTCAAGAGACCCAGTACTTC
CASSSGTLLTQETQYF
>-|TRBJ1-5|TRBV19|-
TGTGCCAGTAGTATAGACTTCGAGGGACCCCTTAGACCCCAGCATTTT
CASSIDFEGPLRPQHF
>-|TRBJ1-1|TRBV6-5|-
TGTGCCAGCAGCTACGACCCGCGGACTGAAGCTTTCTTT
CASSYDPRTEAFF
>-|TRBJ1-5|TRBV9|-
TGTGCCAGCGGGGGGGGGATAGGCAATCAGCCCCAGCATTTT
CASGGGIGNQPQHF
>TRBD2|TRBJ2-7|TRBV9|-
TGTGCCAGCAGCGCCTCCGGGACTAGCTCCTACGAGCAGTACTTC
CASSASGTSSYEQYF
>-|TRBJ1-2|TRBV27|medium-sized
TGTGCCAGCAGTTCGGGACGGACTAACTATGGCTACACCTTC
CASSSGRTNYGYTF
>TRBD2|TRBJ2-3|TRBV5-1|-
TGCGCCAGCAGCATCGGACTAGCGGGGGGTGGCGTCAGGTATACGCAGTATTTT
CASSIGLAGGGVRYTQYF
>-|TRBJ1-4|TRBV9|few
TGTGCCAGCAGCGTAGAGCCCAATGAAAAACTGTTTTTT
CASSVEPNEKLFF
>-|TRBJ2-7|TRBV6-5|-
TGTGCCAGCAGTTATCAAGGCGTCCAGGGTTACGAGCAGTACTTC
CASSYQGVQGYEQYF
>TRBD1|TRBJ1-2|TRBV29-1|-
TGCAGCGTAGAGACAGGGGATGGCTACACCTTC
CSVETGDGYTF
>TRBD2|TRBJ2-3|TRBV4-1|-
TGCGCCAGCAGCCATGGGACTAGCGGGGGCTACACTAGCACAGATACGCAGTATTTT
CASSHGTSGGYTSTDTQYF
>-|TRBJ2-7|TRBV2|once
TGTGCCAGCTGCAGGGGGGGCGCAAACGAGCAGTACTTC
CASCRGGANEQYF
>-|TRBJ2-3|TRBV5-1|-
TGCGCCAGCAGCTTGGAAAAGTCGACGGATACGCAGTATTTT
CASSLEKSTDTQYF
>-|TRBJ2-1|TRBV5-1|-
TGCGCCAGCAGCTTGGGGACCGGGACAAGTCAATATGAGCAGTTCTTC
CASSLGTGTSQYEQFF
>TRBD1|TRBJ2-5|TRBV15|once
TGTGCCACCAGCAGAGAAGCGACAGGGAAAGAGACCCAGTACTTC
CATSREATGKETQYF
>-|TRBJ2-2|TRBV30|-
TGTGCCTGGGGCATAGGGGGACCCGGGGAGCTGTTTTTT
CAWGIGGPGELFF
>TRBD2|TRBJ2-5|TRBV9|-
TGTGCCAGCGCATTGGGCGGGGGGACCCAAGAGACCCAGTACTTC
CASALGGGTQETQYF
>-|TRBJ2-5|TRBV2|-
TGTGCCAGCAGTGTAAAAGAGACCCAGTACTTC
CASSVKETQYF
>-|TRBJ2-7|TRBV27|-
TGTGCCAGCAGTTTGACTTCTTCCTACGAGCAGTACTTC
CASSLTSSYEQYF
>-|TRBJ2-6|TRBV30|-
TGTGCCTGGAGTAGGGGCTCTGGGGCCAACGTCCTGACTTTC
CAWSRGSGANVLTF
>TRBD2|TRBJ2-1|TRBV2|-
TGTGCCAGCAGTCCCCTAGCGGGGGGCCAAAATGAGCAGTTCTTC
CASSPLAGGQNEQFF
>-|TRBJ1-6|TRBV19|-
TGTGCCAGTTCACCCACCGGGGCGGGGATGAATTCACCCCTCCACTTT
CASSPTGAGMNSPLHF
>TRBD1|TRBJ2-5|TRBV27|-
TGTGCCAGCAGTTCCACCCGGGACAGGGCTCAGGCCCAGTACTTC
CASSSTRDRAQAQYF
>-|TRBJ1-2|TRBV9|-
TGTGCCAGCAGCCCGGGGGGGGTTGGGGGGATATATGGCTACACCTTC
CASSPGGVGGIYGYTF
>TRBD1|TRBJ2-7|TRBV4-1|-
TGCGCCAGCAGCCAAGAGGGACAGGGGGCAAGAGAGCAGTACTTC
CASSQEGQGAREQYF
>-|TRBJ1-5|TRBV2|-
TGTGCCACCGGGTCGGAAAATCAGCCCCAGCATTTT
CATGSENQPQHF
>TRBD1|TRBJ1-1|TRBV28|once
TGTGCCAGCAGCTATCTGGGACAGGGACCTGAAGCTTTCTTT
CASSYLGQGPEAFF
>-|TRBJ2-5|TRBV2|-
TGTGCCAGCAGTAATAGCGGTTTAGAGACCCAGTACTTC
CASSNSGLETQYF
>-|TRBJ2-1|TRBV6-1|-
TGTGCCAGCTTAAGAGGGGTAGGAGGGAATGAGCAGTTCTTC
CASLRGVGGNEQFF
>-|TRBJ1-5|TRBV19|-
TGTGCCAGTAGTCCGGATAGCAATCAGCCCCAGCATTTT
CASSPDSNQPQHF
>TRBD1|TRBJ1-5|TRBV6-1|-
TGTGCCAGCAGGGCGACAGGGGACGGCAATCAGCCCCAGCATTTT
CASRATGDGNQPQHF
>-|TRBJ1-5|TRBV5-1|-
TGCGCCAGCAGCTTGAGTCCCGGGGCGGGTCAGCCCCAGCATTTT
CASSLSPGAGQPQHF
>TRBD1|TRBJ1-3|TRBV5-8|-
TGTGCCAGCAGCTTGGGAGACAGGGCATATGGAAACACCATATATTTT
CASSLGDRAYGNTIYF